This TCR beta chain was sequenced for a study of identical twins. Via MiXCR, TCRdb re-called the 5' RACE reads, giving one row per CDR3 protein. In the table there are about 250,000 distinct CDR3 sequences, approximately 8.6% of which are singletons. Trimming cost V 0 bases and J 4 bases; bases outside gene matches: 7. The CDR3 covers 17 residues. Germline loops: CDR1 MNHEY, CDR2 SVGEGT. This clonotype was seen more than once but under ten times. This sample also appeared in a second study, on yellow fever vaccine responses in identical twins.

What was sequenced was CD8+ T cells sorted from blood. This sequence joins TRBV6-2 or TRBV6-3 and TRBJ2-1; the match to TRBD1 covers 9 bases. The clonotype comes from a woman younger than 35 in good health. The DNA of the CDR3 is TGTGCCAGCAGTTACTCGATTCCGGGACAGGGTTACAATGAGCAGTTCTTC. Protein product: CASSYSIPGQGYNEQFF.